Following are 10 T cell receptor beta chains from one sample sequenced in a study of CD8+ T cells in alopecia areata. Investigators isolated RNA and reverse transcribed it into cDNA to act as the sequencing template. The assay was immunoSEQ multiplex PCR, and TCRdb's table has in-frame clones only and misses some. The sample is made up of 270,000 or so clones, none counted only once. The pooled cutaneous lymph node cells were sorted using several markers (CD4, CD8alpha, NKG2D, NKG2ACE and others). The specimen was CD4+ T cells sorted from a lymph node. The receptors were gathered from a C3H/HeJ mouse with alopecia areata. The strain's MHC: H2-k.

With regard to this clone: These gene names are mouse names. CDR3 DNA (partial): TGTGCCAGCAGTTCTGGGGGTTCCTAT. It is translated as CASSSGGSY. The CDR3 in full is CASSSGGSYEQYF. V gene TRBV19 combines with J gene TRBJ2-7; the match to TRBD2 covers 7 bases. The CDR3 end falls 4 residues outside the read, so it is completed with the germline J gene. V was clipped by 4 bases and J by 1 base; unmatched bases: 2. The CDR3 spans 13 residues. The germline V gene encodes CDR1 FNHDT and CDR2 SITEND (reference sequence).

Ten or more counts support this clone. The gene names given are mouse names. The read gets to within 4 residues of the CDR3 end, and the germline J gene fills in the rest. J is TRBJ2-2 and V is TRBV13-1; TRBD1 is a possible D gene (6 bases). Germline V lookup: CDR1 NSHNY, CDR2 SYGAGN. Trimming removed 2 bases at V and 4 bases at J, with 9 bases between. This CDR3 spans 14 amino acids. The sequenced CDR3 bases are TGTGCCAGCAGTGAACAGGGCGGCACCGGG. This translates into CASSEQGGTG. In full, the CDR3 is CASSEQGGTGQLYF.

With regard to this clone: Genes and germline are mouse. The sequenced fragment ends 4 residues before the CDR3 boundary, so the rest is inferred from the germline J gene. The chain joins TRBV19 to TRBJ1-1; D possibly corresponds to TRBD1 (5 bases). Trimming took off 4 bases at V and 3 bases at J, with 10 bases between the two ends. CDR1 and CDR2 (germline): FNHDT, SITEND (reference sequence). This CDR3 spans 13 amino acids. CDR3 DNA, as far as it was read: TGTGCCAGCAGTCCAGGGAGATACACA. Amino acids: CASSPGRYT. The complete CDR3 sequence is CASSPGRYTEVFF.

A remark on this clone: The genes and germline here are from mouse. The read comes to an end 4 residues before the CDR3 does, leaving the germline J gene to fill in the end. The rearrangement uses TRBV13-3 and TRBJ2-1; the match to TRBD2 covers 9 bases. The J segment lost 3 bases and the V segment lost 4 bases, leaving 2 bases of the junction unmatched. The CDR3 is made up of 14 amino acids. The V gene's germline CDR1 is NNHDY and CDR2 SYVADS. The part of the CDR3 DNA that was read is TGTGCCAGCAGTATGACTGGGGGCTATGCT. Protein: CASSMTGGYA. The CDR3 in full is CASSMTGGYAEQFF.

This clone was detected only a few times. The gene names given are mouse names. From the germline J gene comes the end of the CDR3, since the read stops 4 residues before it. The chain is built from TRBV5 and TRBJ2-2; TRBD1 aligns across 10 bases. From germline, CDR1 is LGHNA and CDR2 YNLKQL (reference sequence). V lost 3 bases and J lost 0; bases outside the gene matches: 4. This CDR3 has 17 residues. The CDR3 here is CASSHPDRGANTGQLYF. The covered CDR3 bases are TGTGCCAGCAGCCACCCGGACAGGGGGGCAAACACCGGG.

This clone was counted a few times. Mouse gene names and germline throughout. The read ends 4 residues before the CDR3 terminus; that terminus is restored from the germline J gene. The chain combines TRBV13-3 with TRBJ1-2, with 7 positions matching TRBD1. Germline V lookup: CDR1 NNHDY, CDR2 SYVADS. V gave up 5 bases and J gave up 0 bases; unmatched junction bases: 4. The CDR3 length is 14 residues. CDR3 amino acids: CASSPTGSNSDYTF. Incomplete CDR3 DNA: TGTGCCAGCAGCCCGACAGGGTCAAACTCC.

Turning to this clone: Mouse gene names apply. The CDR3 extends 4 residues past the end of the read, so its final part is completed from the germline J gene. V is TRBV13-3 and J is TRBJ2-3, with TRBD2 matching 12 bases. This CDR3 region has 16 residues. From germline, CDR1 is NNHDY and CDR2 SYVADS. The V gene end was trimmed by 3 bases and the J gene end by 4 bases; junction bases not matched to a gene: 6. The CDR3 spells CASSGEGTGGTETLYF. The sequenced part of the CDR3 DNA is TGTGCCAGCAGTGGGGAAGGGACTGGGGGGACAGAA.

A remark on this clone: The genes are named according to mouse. Read sequence stops 4 residues before the CDR3 end, and the germline J gene provides the missing end. The rearrangement uses TRBV13-3 and TRBJ2-3; no clear D gene. V lost 0 bases and J 0 bases, leaving 11 bases between the germline ends. Germline CDR1 is NNHDY and CDR2 is SYVADS. The CDR3 consists of 16 residues. CDR3 DNA, as far as it was read: TGTGCCAGCAGTGATGGGCAGACAACTAGTGCAGAA. This translates into CASSDGQTTSAE. The entire CDR3 is CASSDGQTTSAETLYF.

In this sample, this clone turned up a few times. The germline and genes are mouse ones. Sequencing ends 4 residues short of the CDR3 end; the germline J gene provides the rest. This chain links TRBV1 with TRBJ2-1; TRBD1 aligns across 7 bases. The germline V gene encodes CDR1 NSQYPW and CDR2 LRSPGD (reference sequence). The ends lost 3 bases at V and 5 bases at J; junction bases unmatched: 7. The CDR3 sequence is 15 residues long. The CDR3 sequence: CTCSALGTENAEQFF. CDR3 bases read: TGCACCTGCAGTGCCCTCGGGACAGAGAATGCT.

This clone was counted between two and nine times. The gene names given are mouse names. The read is 4 residues too short to cover the CDR3 end, so that end is filled in from the germline J gene. The chain couples TRBV13-3 to TRBJ1-2; 7 bases are shared with TRBD1. With V trimmed by 5 bases and J by 0 bases, 7 bases remained unmatched. The CDR3 is made up of 15 amino acids. Germline V lookup: CDR1 NNHDY, CDR2 SYVADS. CDR3 DNA (partial): TGTGCCAGCAGGGACAGGCAGCCTGCAAACTCC. Translating it yields CASRDRQPANS. The complete CDR3 reads CASRDRQPANSDYTF.